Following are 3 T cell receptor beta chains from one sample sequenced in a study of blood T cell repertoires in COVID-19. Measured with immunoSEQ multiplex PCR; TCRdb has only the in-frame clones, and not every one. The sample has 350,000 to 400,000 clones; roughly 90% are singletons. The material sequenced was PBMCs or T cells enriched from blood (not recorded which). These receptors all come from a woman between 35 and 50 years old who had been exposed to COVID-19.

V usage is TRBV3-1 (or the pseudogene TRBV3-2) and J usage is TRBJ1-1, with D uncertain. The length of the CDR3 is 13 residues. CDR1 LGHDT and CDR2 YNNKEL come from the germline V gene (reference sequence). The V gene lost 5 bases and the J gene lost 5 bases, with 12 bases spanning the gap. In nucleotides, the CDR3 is TGTGCCAGCAGCTATAGGAGAGGGACTGAAGCTTTCTTT. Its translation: CASSYRRGTEAFF.

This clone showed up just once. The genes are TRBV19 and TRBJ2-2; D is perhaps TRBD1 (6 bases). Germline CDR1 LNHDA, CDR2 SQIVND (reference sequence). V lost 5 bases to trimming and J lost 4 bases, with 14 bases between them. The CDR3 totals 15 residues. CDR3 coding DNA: TGTGCCAGTAGTTCCCAGGGGTGGGGCACCGGGGAGCTGTTTTTT. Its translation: CASSSQGWGTGELFF.

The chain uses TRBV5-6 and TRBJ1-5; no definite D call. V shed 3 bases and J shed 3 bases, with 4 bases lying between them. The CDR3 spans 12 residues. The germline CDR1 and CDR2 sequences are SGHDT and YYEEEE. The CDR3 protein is CASSYYNQPQHF. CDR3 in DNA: TGTGCCAGCAGCTATTACAATCAGCCCCAGCATTTT. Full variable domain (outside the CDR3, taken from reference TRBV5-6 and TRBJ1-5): DAGVTQSPTHLIKTRGQQVTLRCSPKSGHDTVSWYQQALGQGPQFIFQYYEEEERQRGNFPDRFSGHQFPNYSSELNVNALLLGDSALYLCASSYYNQPQHFGDGTRLSIL.